This T cell receptor beta chain was recovered during a study of response to subunit inactivated influenza vaccine. Whole-study findings and limits: Every seasonal influenza vaccination brings in few new T cells, the authors suggested.

TCRdb reprocessed the RT-PCR reads with MiXCR, giving one entry per CDR3 protein. The table lists around 180,000 distinct CDR3 sequences, about 9% of them singletons, with approximately 11% in the top ten. This clonotype was recorded at least ten times. Its antigen is as yet unknown. This clonotype originated in a man in his fifties or sixties who received an inactivated influenza vaccine. Sequenced here: non-naive T cells sorted from PBMCs, sampled on the day of vaccination.

The CDR3 reads CASSLTGFTDTQYF. As DNA, the CDR3 is TGTGCCAGCAGCCTGACCGGGTTCACAGATACGCAGTATTTT. The chain combines TRBV7-9 with TRBJ2-3; D is uncertain. CDR1 is SEHNR, CDR2 FQNEAQ, per germline (reference sequence). The CDR3 extends over 14 amino acids. V was cut by 5 bases and J by 2 bases, with 11 bases left in between. The complete variable domain, with remaining parts taken from reference TRBV7-9 and TRBJ2-3, reads DTGVSQNPRHKITKRGQNVTFRCDPISEHNRLYWYRQTLGQGPEFLTYFQNEAQLEKSRLLSDRFSAERPKGSFSTLEIQRTEQGDSAMYLCASSLTGFTDTQYFGPGTRLTVL.